This T cell receptor beta chain stems from a study of graft-versus-host responses after intestinal transplantation. Using immunoSEQ multiplex PCR, the repertoire was profiled, and TCRdb retains in-frame clones only, with some absent. The sample lists more than 90,000 clones, 85% to 95% seen once, with more than 0.95% in the top ten. Germline V CDR1 and CDR2: GTSNPN, SVGIG (reference sequence). The CDR3 is 12 residues long. V was pared by 3 bases and J by 6 bases, with 12 bases between. On this clone: Its antigen is undetermined.

The chain recombines TRBV30 with TRBJ2-7; unclear D gene. Sequenced here: unstimulated CD8+ T cells sorted from spleen or lymph node cells, sampled before transplant. The source is a human donor who was the organ donor for an intestinal transplant. CDR3 residues: CAWSGSWGEQYF. The CDR3 DNA reads as TGTGCCTGGAGCGGTTCGTGGGGCGAGCAGTACTTC. The variable domain in full, completed from reference TRBV30 and TRBJ2-7, reads SQTIHQWPATLVQPVGSPLSLECTVEGTSNPNLYWYRQAAGRGLQLLFYSVGIGQISSEVPQNLSASRPQDRQFILSSKKLLLSDSGFYLCAWSGSWGEQYFGPGTRLTVT.